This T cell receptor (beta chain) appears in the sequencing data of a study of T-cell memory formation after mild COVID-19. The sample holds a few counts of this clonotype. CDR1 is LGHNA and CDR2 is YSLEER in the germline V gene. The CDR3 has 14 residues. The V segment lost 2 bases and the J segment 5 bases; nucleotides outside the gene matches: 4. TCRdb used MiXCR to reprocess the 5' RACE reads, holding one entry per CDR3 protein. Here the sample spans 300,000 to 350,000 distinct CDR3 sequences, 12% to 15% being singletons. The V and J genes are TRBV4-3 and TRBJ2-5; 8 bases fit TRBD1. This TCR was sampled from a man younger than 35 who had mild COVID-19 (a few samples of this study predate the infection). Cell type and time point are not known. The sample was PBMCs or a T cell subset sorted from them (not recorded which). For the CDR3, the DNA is TGCGCCAGCAGCCAACAGGGGGCTCGTGAGACCCAGTACTTC. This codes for CASSQQGARETQYF.